The TCR beta chain under discussion was sequenced for a study of early T cells in non-severe SARS-CoV-2 infection. The overall study: Chains stayed unpaired after sequencing of bulk RNA from unsorted whole blood. Study-wide results and limits: Anti-spike CD8 responses were favored by VDJdb matching, which missed private and CD4 specificities.

V shed 5 bases, J shed 0 bases, and the junction held 11 bases outside the gene matches. Germline-derived CDR1 and CDR2 are SGHNT and YENEEA. The CDR3 extends over 17 amino acids. As part of library construction, unique molecular identifiers were attached to individual cDNA molecules. TCRdb passed the 5' RACE reads through MiXCR, listing each CDR3 protein once. The sample shows fewer than 50,000 distinct CDR3 sequences, around 6.5% of them seen only once. This clonotype was picked up many times. No antigen is known for it. The starting material was whole blood, obtained at baseline. This clonotype was obtained from an adult who was a healthcare worker with PCR-confirmed SARS-CoV-2 infection or an uninfected control (not recorded which). The chain is built from TRBV11-3 and TRBJ1-1; the match to TRBD1 covers 8 bases. CDR3 sequence (DNA): TGTGCCAGCAGCCAGGGACAGGCGGTGAGAATGAACACTGAAGCTTTCTTT. Translated, it gives CASSQGQAVRMNTEAFF.